The 11 T cell receptor beta chains below were found in one sample sequenced in a study of cytomegalovirus exposure and HLA in healthy donors. PCR involved 60 Vbeta and 13 Jbeta primers. Sequenced by immunoSEQ multiplex PCR; TCRdb stores in-frame clones only, minus some. The sample carries some 65,000 clones, 62% recorded once. Sequenced input: PBMCs. The receptors here all came from a man aged 25-40 years in good health and CMV-seronegative.

CDR3 loop: CASSSGRGHETQYF. CDR3 coding DNA: TGCGCCAGCAGCTCCGGTAGGGGGCACGAGACCCAGTACTTC. V is TRBV5-1 and J is TRBJ2-5, with TRBD1 identical over 7 bases. This CDR3 spans 14 amino acids. Germline CDR1 is SGHRS and CDR2 is YFSETQ. Unmatched junction bases numbered 7, after V lost 3 bases and J lost 5 bases. Drawing the rest from reference TRBV5-1 and TRBJ2-5, the complete variable domain is KAGVTQTPRYLIKTRGQQVTLSCSPISGHRSVSWYQQTPGQGLQFLFEYFSETQRNKGNFPGRFSGRQFSNSRSEMNVSTLELGDSALYLCASSSGRGHETQYFGPGTRLLVL.

This chain joins TRBV5-4 and TRBJ2-5; 13 bases map to TRBD2. The V and J ends lost 0 bases and 5 bases, in that order; junction bases with no gene match: 7. There are 17 residues in the CDR3. The germline gives CDR1 SGHNT, CDR2 YYREEE (reference sequence). CDR3 sequence: CASSLELAGGIRETQYF. The CDR3 coding sequence is TGTGCCAGCAGCTTGGAACTAGCGGGGGGGATAAGGGAGACCCAGTACTTC.

This chain's CDR3 is CASSYLDRVRYEQYF. The CDR3 DNA reads TGTGCCAGCAGTTACTTGGACAGGGTCAGGTACGAGCAGTACTTC. The rearrangement joins TRBV6-5 to TRBJ2-7; 8 nucleotides agree with TRBD1. The CDR3 runs 15 residues. Trimming took 1 base from V and 4 from J; bases not matched to a gene: 6. The germline CDR1 and CDR2 sequences are MNHEY and SVGAGI.

This rearrangement joins TRBV5-1 to TRBJ2-3; 7 bases line up with TRBD2. V shed 3 bases and J 2 bases; nucleotides not matched to a gene: 3. This CDR3 comprises 14 residues. Germline V gives CDR1 SGHRS, CDR2 YFSETQ. The CDR3 nucleotides read TGCGCCAGCAGCTGGAGCGGGGACACAGATACGCAGTATTTT. Translating it yields CASSWSGDTDTQYF.

This clone appeared once. The CDR3 DNA reads as TGCGCCAGCAGAGAGGAGCCAGGCAGGGGGTTTTCACCCCTCCACTTT. Protein product: CASREEPGRGFSPLHF. The chain employs TRBV5-1 and TRBJ1-6; TRBD1 matches at 7 bases. Trimming cost V 5 bases and J 9 bases; bases outside gene matches: 14. The germline gives CDR1 SGHRS, CDR2 YFSETQ. The CDR3 extends over 16 amino acids.

J is TRBJ2-3 and V is TRBV7-9, with unresolved D. The CDR3 runs 15 residues. The V end lost 7 bases, the J end lost 3 bases, and 17 bases lay between the germline ends. Germline V gene data show CDR1 as SEHNR and CDR2 as FQNEAQ (reference sequence). The DNA of the CDR3 is TGTGCCAGCACCCCTGCTCTGGCTTCAACAGATACGCAGTATTTT. Translation gives CASTPALASTDTQYF.

This clone has just a few counts. The rearrangement joins TRBV2 to TRBJ2-7; possible D gene TRBD1, 6 bases. The V gene lost 3 bases and the J gene lost 6 bases, with 6 bases spanning the gap. The CDR3 runs 11 residues. Germline V gives CDR1 SNHLY, CDR2 FYNNEI. CDR3 sequence: CASSEDSEQYF. CDR3 sequence (DNA): TGTGCCAGCAGTGAGGACAGCGAGCAGTACTTC.

Points on this clone: Other DNA sequences in the same sample also yield this CDR3. The chain carries TRBV29-1 and TRBJ2-5, with TRBD1 as a possible D gene (6 bases). The CDR3 length is 11 residues. Per the germline V gene, CDR1 is SQVTM and CDR2 is ANQGSEA. V was trimmed by 2 bases and J by 5 bases, leaving 6 bases between them. The CDR3 DNA reads as TGCAGCGTTGAAAGGGGGGAGACCCAGTACTTC. Its translation is CSVERGETQYF.

The rearrangement links TRBV6-1 to TRBJ1-5, with D perhaps TRBD1 (5 bases). V was clipped by 10 bases and J by 0 bases, with 13 bases between them. The CDR3 covers 14 residues. Germline CDR1 MNHNS, CDR2 SASEGT. CDR3 nucleotides: TGTGCCACCCGACAGACCCTTAGCAATCAGCCCCAGCATTTT. Residues: CATRQTLSNQPQHF.

V is TRBV18 and J is TRBJ2-7; D is possibly TRBD1 (5 bases). With 2 bases removed from V and 2 bases from J, the gap between germline ends came to 7 bases. This CDR3 spans 13 amino acids. Germline V CDR1 and CDR2: KGHSH, LQKENI. The chain's CDR3 is CASSPDSTYEQYF. The CDR3 DNA is TGTGCCAGCTCACCAGACAGCACCTACGAGCAGTACTTC.

V usage is TRBV5-1 and J usage is TRBJ1-5; TRBD1 aligns across 10 bases. The CDR3 consists of 14 residues. Germline trimming cut 4 bases from V and 4 bases from J; bases unmatched to any gene: 2. Germline CDR1 and CDR2: SGHRS and YFSETQ. The CDR3 region has the DNA TGCGCCAGCAGCCCGGGACAGGGGAATCAGCCCCAGCATTTT. It specifies CASSPGQGNQPQHF.